Each of the 19 T cell receptor beta chains below was sequenced from the same sample in a study of T cells expressing NK-cell markers. TCRdb re-called the 5' RACE reads; one entry per CDR3 protein, DNA not given. This table holds hundreds of thousands of distinct CDR3 sequences. Sequenced material: blood T cells: a sorted CD56 or NKG2C T cell subset, CD4+ or CD8+ T cells, or bulk PBMC T cells (not recorded which). These receptors were obtained from a man aged 18-69 years in good health.

V and J are TRBV5-1 and TRBJ1-1. The germline V gene has CDR1 SGHRS and CDR2 YFSETQ. The CDR3 is 12 amino acids. CDR3 loop: CASSTKNTEAFF.

V is TRBV11-2 and J is TRBJ2-6; the D gene TCRdb calls, TRBD1, cannot be checked with no DNA. The germline V gene encodes CDR1 SGHAT and CDR2 FQNNGV. The CDR3 is 16 amino acids. The CDR3 protein is CASTQRGAPGANVLTF.

The genes are TRBV5-1 and TRBJ2-5; the D call of TRBD1 rests on TCRdb alone, since no DNA is present to check it. There are 13 residues in the CDR3. Germline V gives CDR1 SGHRS, CDR2 YFSETQ. This CDR3 is CASTPLGRETQYF.

This rearrangement joins TRBV6-2 or TRBV6-3 to TRBJ2-3; checking the TCRdb D call of TRBD2 is not possible without DNA. This CDR3 has 21 amino acids. The V gene's germline CDR1 is MNHEY and CDR2 SVGEGT. The CDR3 sequence: CASSYASFGGGASFSTDTQYF.

The chain links TRBV28 to TRBJ2-5; checking the TCRdb D call of TRBD1 is not possible without DNA. Germline values: CDR1 MDHEN, CDR2 SYDVKM. The CDR3 sequence is 16 residues long. The CDR3 sequence is CASSMPGTGIQETQYF.

The chain links TRBV18 to TRBJ2-5. The CDR3 sequence is 13 residues long. The germline V gene has CDR1 KGHSH and CDR2 LQKENI. The CDR3 reads CASSPPGFGAQYF.

This chain joins TRBV3-1 and TRBJ2-1. This CDR3 contains 15 residues. The germline gives CDR1 LGHDT, CDR2 YNNKEL (reference sequence). CDR3 in amino acids: CASSQGTRGYNEQFF.

The chain recombines TRBV12-5 with TRBJ1-4. The CDR3 extends over 12 amino acids. Looked up from germline, CDR1 is LGHNT and CDR2 is FRNRAP. CDR3 sequence: CASGLNSEKLFF.

The rearrangement joins TRBV6-1 to TRBJ2-7; checking the TCRdb D call of TRBD1 is not possible without DNA. The germline V gene has CDR1 MNHNS and CDR2 SASEGT. The CDR3 is 16 amino acids. CDR3: CASRPKASGQYYEQYF.

The chain recombines TRBV9 with TRBJ1-1. CDR3 length equals 16 residues. From germline, CDR1 is SGDLS and CDR2 YYNGEE. CDR3 in amino acids: CASSPLPARGSTEAFF.

The rearrangement links TRBV20-1 to TRBJ2-7; no DNA is available, so the TRBD1 call from TCRdb remains unchecked. CDR1 is DFQATT and CDR2 is SNEGSKA in the germline V gene (reference sequence). This CDR3 has 14 residues. CDR3 residues: CSARLGGHSYEQYF.

This chain connects TRBV12-3 or TRBV12-4 to TRBJ1-6; TCRdb lists TRBD1, though no DNA is available to test this call. CDR3 length equals 15 residues. The CDR3 here is CASSFIGGKDSPLHF.

V gene TRBV11-3 combines with J gene TRBJ1-1. Germline V CDR1 and CDR2: SGHNT, YENEEA. This CDR3 is 16 amino acids long. The CDR3 is CASSLDTTTMNTEAFF.

The chain employs TRBV11-2 and TRBJ2-7; TCRdb's assignment of TRBD1 cannot be checked, as there is no DNA. The CDR3 is made up of 13 amino acids. The germline gives CDR1 SGHAT, CDR2 FQNNGV. The CDR3 protein is CASTGQGYYEQYF.

The V gene is TRBV5-1, the J gene TRBJ2-5; TCRdb indicates TRBD2, and absent DNA this call remains unverified. The CDR3 sequence is 16 residues long. Germline CDR1 and CDR2: SGHRS and YFSETQ. The CDR3 region is CASSSWTSGSQETQYF.

The gene calls are TRBV2 and TRBJ2-1; the TCRdb D gene call, TRBD1, has no DNA to confirm it. The V gene's germline CDR1 is SNHLY and CDR2 FYNNEI. The CDR3 runs 14 residues. The CDR3 loop reads CASSGQALNNEQFF.

V is TRBV29-1 and J is TRBJ2-2; TCRdb names TRBD2, which stays unverified in the absence of DNA. The germline V gene encodes CDR1 SQVTM and CDR2 ANQGSEA. The CDR3 spans 15 residues. This chain's CDR3 is CSVVLAGENTGELFF.

The V gene is TRBV4-1, the J gene TRBJ1-4; TCRdb indicates TRBD1, and absent DNA this call remains unverified. There are 16 residues in the CDR3. Germline CDR1 and CDR2: MGHRA and YSYEKL. CDR3 amino acids: CASSQDGQGAGEKLFF.

The chain has TRBV28 and TRBJ2-4; TCRdb outputs TRBD1, but without DNA this stays unchecked. The length of the CDR3 is 12 residues. CDR1 and CDR2 (germline): MDHEN, SYDVKM. CDR3 loop: CASRQGAGIQYF.